A selection of T cell receptor beta chains follows, all from one sample in a study of blood T cell repertoires in COVID-19. Here immunoSEQ multiplex PCR was the method, and the copy in TCRdb shows in-frame clones only, minus some. Counted here are about 330,000 clones, about 83% occurring once; the ten biggest clones make up roughly 1.1%. Sequencing was carried out using peripheral blood. All receptors come from a woman between 50 and 59 years old with acute or convalescent COVID-19. Each CDR3 is given with its conserved first and last residue. D genes are given only for firm matches. Expanded clones are given a class, and other clones once, few, many or no size at all.

v_call: TRBV30; clone_size: -; d_call: TRBD2; j_call: TRBJ2-3; cdr3_aa: CACHLGLAGGVDTQYF; cdr3_nt: TGTGCCTGCCACCTTGGACTAGCGGGGGGGGTAGATACGCAGTATTTT
v_call: TRBV2; clone_size: -; d_call: TRBD1; j_call: TRBJ1-4; cdr3_aa: CASSDRGMDRRVYEKLFF; cdr3_nt: TGTGCCAGCAGTGATAGAGGGATGGACAGGCGGGTGTATGAAAAACTGTTTTTT
v_call: TRBV5-1; clone_size: -; d_call: TRBD1; j_call: TRBJ2-3; cdr3_aa: CASSLAGTGGPTDTQYF; cdr3_nt: TGCGCCAGCAGCTTGGCCGGGACAGGGGGCCCCACAGATACGCAGTATTTT
v_call: TRBV5-8; clone_size: -; d_call: TRBD1; j_call: TRBJ2-2; cdr3_aa: CASSSPGQGTTGELFF; cdr3_nt: TGTGCCAGCAGCTCTCCGGGACAGGGGACCACCGGGGAGCTGTTTTTT
v_call: TRBV6-5; clone_size: -; d_call: -; j_call: TRBJ1-1; cdr3_aa: CASRAGMNTEAFF; cdr3_nt: TGTGCCAGCAGGGCGGGTATGAACACTGAAGCTTTCTTT
v_call: TRBV14; clone_size: few; d_call: -; j_call: TRBJ2-1; cdr3_aa: CASSQEGSGSQFF; cdr3_nt: TGTGCCAGCAGCCAAGAGGGGTCGGGGTCACAGTTCTTC
v_call: TRBV9; clone_size: once; d_call: -; j_call: TRBJ2-7; cdr3_aa: CASSAGVASEQYF; cdr3_nt: TGTGCCAGCAGCGCCGGAGTGGCATCCGAGCAGTACTTC
v_call: TRBV7-9; clone_size: -; d_call: -; j_call: TRBJ2-3; cdr3_aa: CASTFGGTDTQYF; cdr3_nt: TGTGCCAGCACCTTCGGTGGCACAGATACGCAGTATTTT
v_call: TRBV9; clone_size: -; d_call: TRBD2; j_call: TRBJ2-3; cdr3_aa: CASTALAGGTDTQYF; cdr3_nt: TGTGCCAGCACAGCGCTAGCGGGAGGCACAGATACGCAGTATTTT
v_call: TRBV7-8; clone_size: -; d_call: -; j_call: TRBJ1-1; cdr3_aa: CASRSGVLDEAFF; cdr3_nt: TGTGCCAGCAGATCAGGGGTATTGGATGAAGCTTTCTTT
v_call: TRBV12-3/TRBV12-4; clone_size: -; d_call: -; j_call: TRBJ2-1; cdr3_aa: CASNNEVQQFF; cdr3_nt: TGTGCCAGCAACAACGAGGTGCAGCAGTTCTTC
v_call: TRBV2; clone_size: -; d_call: TRBD2; j_call: TRBJ2-7; cdr3_aa: CASRSGTNYEQYF; cdr3_nt: TGTGCCAGCCGGTCCGGGACTAACTACGAGCAGTACTTC
v_call: TRBV21-1; clone_size: -; d_call: -; j_call: TRBJ1-3; cdr3_aa: CASSTDRVNGNTIYF; cdr3_nt: TGTGCCAGCAGCACAGACAGGGTGAACGGAAACACCATATATTTT
v_call: TRBV5-1; clone_size: -; d_call: -; j_call: TRBJ1-1; cdr3_aa: CASSLAAGTEAFF; cdr3_nt: TGCGCCAGCAGCTTGGCCGCGGGGACTGAAGCTTTCTTT
v_call: TRBV3-1/TRBV3-2; clone_size: -; d_call: TRBD1; j_call: TRBJ1-1; cdr3_aa: CASSLSGGNTEAFF; cdr3_nt: TGTGCCAGCAGCCTCTCAGGGGGGAACACTGAAGCTTTCTTT
v_call: TRBV6-2/TRBV6-3; clone_size: -; d_call: -; j_call: TRBJ1-2; cdr3_aa: CASSRSGDYGYTF; cdr3_nt: TGTGCCAGCAGTCGTTCCGGGGACTATGGCTACACCTTC
v_call: TRBV28; clone_size: -; d_call: -; j_call: TRBJ1-5; cdr3_aa: CASSANGDYQPQHF; cdr3_nt: TGTGCCAGCAGTGCGAATGGGGACTATCAGCCCCAGCATTTT
v_call: TRBV30; clone_size: -; d_call: -; j_call: TRBJ1-2; cdr3_aa: CAWSVGRVPRGYTF; cdr3_nt: TGTGCCTGGAGTGTAGGCAGGGTCCCTCGTGGCTACACCTTC
v_call: TRBV6-5; clone_size: -; d_call: -; j_call: TRBJ2-7; cdr3_aa: CASSYRQRNSYEQYF; cdr3_nt: TGTGCCAGCAGTTACCGACAACGAAACTCCTACGAGCAGTACTTC
v_call: TRBV29-1; clone_size: -; d_call: -; j_call: TRBJ1-3; cdr3_aa: CTGASSGNTIYF; cdr3_nt: TGCACAGGGGCCTCTTCCGGAAACACCATATATTTT
v_call: TRBV3-1/TRBV3-2; clone_size: -; d_call: -; j_call: TRBJ1-5; cdr3_aa: CASSFTGLNQPQHF; cdr3_nt: TGTGCCAGCAGCTTTACAGGGCTCAATCAGCCCCAGCATTTT
v_call: TRBV3-1/TRBV3-2; clone_size: -; d_call: -; j_call: TRBJ1-6; cdr3_aa: CASSQGTRDSPLHF; cdr3_nt: TGTGCCAGCAGCCAAGGGACAAGGGATTCACCCCTCCACTTT
v_call: TRBV10-3; clone_size: -; d_call: TRBD1; j_call: TRBJ1-6; cdr3_aa: CAISESGGYDSPLHF; cdr3_nt: TGTGCCATCAGTGAGTCAGGGGGCTATGATTCACCCCTCCACTTT
v_call: TRBV25-1; clone_size: -; d_call: TRBD1; j_call: TRBJ1-2; cdr3_aa: CASSATGFYGYTF; cdr3_nt: TGTGCCAGCAGCGCGACAGGGTTCTATGGCTACACCTTC
v_call: TRBV10-3; clone_size: -; d_call: -; j_call: TRBJ2-7; cdr3_aa: CAGGSQFYEQYF; cdr3_nt: TGTGCCGGGGGGTCTCAGTTCTACGAGCAGTACTTC